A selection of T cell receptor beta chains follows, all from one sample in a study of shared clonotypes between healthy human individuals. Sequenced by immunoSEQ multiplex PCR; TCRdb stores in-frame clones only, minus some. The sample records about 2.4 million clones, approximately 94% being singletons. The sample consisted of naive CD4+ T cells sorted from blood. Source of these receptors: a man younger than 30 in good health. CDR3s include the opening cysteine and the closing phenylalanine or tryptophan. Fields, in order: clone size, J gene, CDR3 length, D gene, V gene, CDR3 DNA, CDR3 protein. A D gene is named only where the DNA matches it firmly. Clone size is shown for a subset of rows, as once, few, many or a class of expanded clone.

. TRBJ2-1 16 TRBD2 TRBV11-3 TGTGCCAGCAGCTTAGCACCCAGGGAGGGCGGGAATGAGCAGTTCTTC CASSLAPREGGNEQFF
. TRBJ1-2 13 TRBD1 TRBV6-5 TGTGCCAGCAGTCACCGGGACAGGAGCGGCTACACCTTC CASSHRDRSGYTF
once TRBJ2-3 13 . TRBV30 TGTGCCTGGACCCTGCCCGGGTCGGATACGCAGTATTTT CAWTLPGSDTQYF
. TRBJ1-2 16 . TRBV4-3 TGCGCCAGCAGCCAAGGAAGAGGGAAGAATAACTATGGCTACACCTTC CASSQGRGKNNYGYTF
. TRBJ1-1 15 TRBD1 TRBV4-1 TGCGCCAGCAGAGTAATGGGGACAGACACTAATGAAGCTTTCTTT CASRVMGTDTNEAFF
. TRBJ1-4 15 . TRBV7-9 TGTGCCAGCAGCCACCGGGTGGAGGCGAATGAAAAACTGTTTTTT CASSHRVEANEKLFF
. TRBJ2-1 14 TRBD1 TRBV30 TGTGCCTCCGGGACAGGTTTTTCCTACAATGAGCAGTTCTTC CASGTGFSYNEQFF
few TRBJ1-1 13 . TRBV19 TGTGCCAGTAGTCTCACGTTGGACACTGAAGCTTTCTTT CASSLTLDTEAFF
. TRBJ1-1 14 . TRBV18 TGTGCCAGCTCACCCACGGCATCGAACACTGAAGCTTTCTTT CASSPTASNTEAFF
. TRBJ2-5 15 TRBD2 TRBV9 TGTGCCAGCAGCGTAGGGGAAGGGAGGGGAGAGACCCAGTACTTC CASSVGEGRGETQYF
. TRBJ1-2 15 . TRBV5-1 TGCGCCAGCAGCCCGGACCCGGGGGCGGACTATGGCTACACCTTC CASSPDPGADYGYTF
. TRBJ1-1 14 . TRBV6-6 TGTGCCAGCAGTTATACAGGGATGAACACTGAAGCTTTCTTT CASSYTGMNTEAFF
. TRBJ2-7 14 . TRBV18 TGTGCCAGCTCACCACTTGATACCCCCTACGGGCAGTACTTC CASSPLDTPYGQYF
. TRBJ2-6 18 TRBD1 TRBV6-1 TGTGCCAGCAGTGACAGGGGGAGCAGCTTCGCTGGGGCCAACGTCCTGACTTTC CASSDRGSSFAGANVLTF
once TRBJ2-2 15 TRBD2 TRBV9 TGTGCCAGCAGCCTAACTAGCGGGGGAACCGGGGAGCTGTTTTTT CASSLTSGGTGELFF
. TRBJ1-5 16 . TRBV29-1 TGCAGCGTTGAAGATCCCGGGGGTGTAAGCAATCAGCCCCAGCATTTT CSVEDPGGVSNQPQHF
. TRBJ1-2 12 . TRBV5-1 TGCGCCAGCAGGACGGGGAACTATGGCTACACCTTC CASRTGNYGYTF
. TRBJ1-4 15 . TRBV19 TGTGCCAGTAGTATCGAGGGACAACCGGAGGAAAAACTGTTTTTT CASSIEGQPEEKLFF
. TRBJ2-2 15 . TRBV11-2 TGTGCCAGCAGCCTGAGACATCAAAGTGGCGGGGAGCTGTTTTTT CASSLRHQSGGELFF
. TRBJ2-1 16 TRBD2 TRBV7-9 TGTGCCAGCAGCTTGGTGAGCGGGAAGGTTGACAATGAGCAGTTCTTC CASSLVSGKVDNEQFF
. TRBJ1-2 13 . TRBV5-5 TGTGCCAGCAGCAGAGGGGACGCGGGTGGCTACACCTTC CASSRGDAGGYTF
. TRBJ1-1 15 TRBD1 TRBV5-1 TGCGCCAGCAGCATCGCCGGGACAGCGAACACTGAAGCTTTCTTT CASSIAGTANTEAFF
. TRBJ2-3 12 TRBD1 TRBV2 TGTGCCAGCAGTGAAGCAGGACAGGGCCAGTATTTT CASSEAGQGQYF
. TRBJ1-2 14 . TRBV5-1 TGCGCCAGCAGCTTGAACTATGACCCCTATGGCTACACCTTC CASSLNYDPYGYTF
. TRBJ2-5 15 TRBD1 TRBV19 TGTGCCAGTACTCCTGGGGGACAGTTGGTAGAGACCCAGTACTTC CASTPGGQLVETQYF
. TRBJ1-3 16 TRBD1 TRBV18 TGTGCCAGCTCACCTGGGACAGGGAACTCTGGAAACACCATATATTTT CASSPGTGNSGNTIYF
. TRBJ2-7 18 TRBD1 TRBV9 TGTGCCAGCAGCGTAGAACCGTTTGGGACAGGGGGGAGCTACGAGCAGTACTTC CASSVEPFGTGGSYEQYF
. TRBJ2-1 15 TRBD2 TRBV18 TGTGCCAGCTCACCGAGAAGCGGGGATGGGAATGAGCAGTTCTTC CASSPRSGDGNEQFF
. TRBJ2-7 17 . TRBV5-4 TGTGCCAGCAGCTTGGATCTACAGGGACCCCTCTCCTACGAGCAGTACTTC CASSLDLQGPLSYEQYF
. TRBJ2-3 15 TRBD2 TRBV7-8 TGTGCCAGCAGCTTTCAGCGGGAGGGGACAGATACGCAGTATTTT CASSFQREGTDTQYF
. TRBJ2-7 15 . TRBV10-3 TGTGCCATCAGTGGATCAGGGCAGAGGGGCGACGAGCAGTACTTC CAISGSGQRGDEQYF
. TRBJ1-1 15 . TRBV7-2 TGTGCCAGCAGCCCAGGGGCAGGGCCGAACACTGAAGCTTTCTTT CASSPGAGPNTEAFF
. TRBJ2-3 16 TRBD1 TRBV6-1 TGTGCCAGCAGTGGATGGACAGGGTCGAGCACAGATACGCAGTATTTT CASSGWTGSSTDTQYF
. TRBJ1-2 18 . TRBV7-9 TGTGCCAGCAGTTCTACCTATGCGCTTACCTTGGGGAACTATGGCTACACCTTC CASSSTYALTLGNYGYTF
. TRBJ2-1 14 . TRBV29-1 TGCAGCGTTGATGAGACTAGCTCCTACAATGAGCAGTTCTTC CSVDETSSYNEQFF
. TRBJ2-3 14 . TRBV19 TGTGCCAGTAGTATTGGATTGGGCCAAGATACGCAGTATTTT CASSIGLGQDTQYF
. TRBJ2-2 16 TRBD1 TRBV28 TGTGCCAGCAAAAATGGGGGACAGGGGCGCACCGGGGAGCTGTTTTTT CASKNGGQGRTGELFF
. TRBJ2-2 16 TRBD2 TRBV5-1 TGCGCCAGCAGCTTGGGACTAGCGGCAAACACCGGGGAGCTGTTTTTT CASSLGLAANTGELFF
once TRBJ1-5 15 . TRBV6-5 TGTGCCAGCAGGCCGACGGCTAATAGCAATCAGCCCCAGCATTTT CASRPTANSNQPQHF
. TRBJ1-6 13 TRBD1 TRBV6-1 TGTGCCAGCATGACAGGGTCCACATCACCCCTCCACTTT CASMTGSTSPLHF
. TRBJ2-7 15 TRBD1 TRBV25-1 TGTGCCAGCAGTGCCTCCGGGACAGGGGTTTACGAGCAGTACTTC CASSASGTGVYEQYF
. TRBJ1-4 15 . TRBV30 TGTGCCTGGAGTGTTCAGGACAGCGGCCGAGAAAAACTGTTTTTT CAWSVQDSGREKLFF
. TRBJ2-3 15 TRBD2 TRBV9 TGTGCCAGCAGCGTTGGCGGGGGGGCCACAGATACGCAGTATTTT CASSVGGGATDTQYF
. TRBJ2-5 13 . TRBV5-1 TGCGCCAGCAGCTTGGCCAGACAAGAGACCCAGTACTTC CASSLARQETQYF
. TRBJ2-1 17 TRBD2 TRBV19 TGTGCCAGTAGCTTCTACAGGGGGACTAGCGGCCACAATGAGCAGTTCTTC CASSFYRGTSGHNEQFF
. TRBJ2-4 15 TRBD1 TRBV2 TGTGCCAGCAGTGCTACCGGGACAGAGTTAAACATTCAGTACTTC CASSATGTELNIQYF
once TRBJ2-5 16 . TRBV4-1 TGCGCCAGCAGCCAAGCAGGGGCGGGAAAGAAAGAGACCCAGTACTTC CASSQAGAGKKETQYF
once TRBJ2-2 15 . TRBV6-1 TGTGCCAGCAGTTCATATACCGACGGCACCGGGGAGCTGTTTTTT CASSSYTDGTGELFF
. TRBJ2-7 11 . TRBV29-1 TGCAGCGGAGGGACCACTTACGAGCAGTACTTC CSGGTTYEQYF
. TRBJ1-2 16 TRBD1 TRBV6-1 TGTGCCAGCAGTGAATCCCCGGGACAGGGGAAGATCGAGTACACCTTC CASSESPGQGKIEYTF
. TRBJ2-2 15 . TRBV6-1 TGTGCCAGCAGTGGGGGAGCCGGAAACACCGGGGAGCTGTTTTTT CASSGGAGNTGELFF
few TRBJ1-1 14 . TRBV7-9 TGTGCCAGCAGCCGCGGGACAAGAAACACTGAAGCTTTCTTT CASSRGTRNTEAFF
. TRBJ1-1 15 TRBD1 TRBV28 TGTGCCAGCAGTCCTCCGCAGGGGACAGGGATGAGATCTTTCTTT CASSPPQGTGMRSFF
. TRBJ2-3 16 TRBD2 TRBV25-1 TGTGCCAGCAGTACTCACGAGCGGGGGGTTTCAGATACGCAGTATTTT CASSTHERGVSDTQYF
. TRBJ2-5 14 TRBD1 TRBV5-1 TGCGCCAGCAGCTTCGGACAGGCTTGGGAGACCCAGTACTTC CASSFGQAWETQYF
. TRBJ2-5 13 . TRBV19 TGTGCCAGCAGCCCCTCGGGCCAAGAGACCCAGTACTTC CASSPSGQETQYF
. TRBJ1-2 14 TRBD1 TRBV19 TGTGCCGGCCACAAGGCAGGGGGCTTCGAAGGCTACACCTTC CAGHKAGGFEGYTF
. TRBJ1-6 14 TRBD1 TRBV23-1 TGCGCCAGCACCACAGGGGGCAAAAATTCACCCCTCCACTTT CASTTGGKNSPLHF